This T cell receptor beta chain was sequenced during a study of shared clonotypes between healthy human individuals. Worth noting for this clone: Its antigen is unidentified.

Donors were healthy HIV-negative adults without recent acute infections or vaccinations. Germline V lookup: CDR1 SGHRS, CDR2 YFSETQ. J was trimmed by 5 bases and V by 4 bases; bases with no gene match: 6. The length of the CDR3 is 15 residues. Libraries were prepared by immunoSEQ multiplex PCR; TCRdb keeps only in-frame clonotypes and omits some of them. Among around 1.1 million clones listed, about 84% were seen once. Whole-study findings and limits: Clonotype sharing among donors was expected to depend on sequencing depth. Memory subsets had estimated richness that was generally smaller than that of naive subsets.

The sequence was collected from a young man in good health. Some clones in this sample may be carry-over from other donors' samples. The chain carries TRBV5-1 and TRBJ2-5; TRBD1 matches 12 bases. Sequencing used memory CD4+ T cells from PBMCs. Stated subset: CD45RA-negative fraction. DNA of the CDR3: TGCGCCAGCAGCGTCCGGGACAGGGGGCTTGAGACCCAGTACTTC. Its protein is CASSVRDRGLETQYF.